This TCR beta chain was sequenced for a study of technical replicates of blood from a handful of donors. Sequencing was performed with immunoSEQ multiplex PCR; in TCRdb, only in-frame clones are kept and a portion is missing. Among 80,000 or so clones, approximately 94% were seen once, and the ten largest hold 0.35% to 0.45%. This clonotype was sampled from a human donor in good health. Material: T cells isolated from PBMCs.

The CDR3 sequence is CASSPSYEQFF. Written as DNA, the CDR3 is TGTGCCAGCAGCCCCTCCTATGAGCAGTTCTTC. The rearrangement joins TRBV13 to TRBJ2-1; D unclear. Trimming stripped 5 bases from V and 8 bases from J, with 7 bases between. The CDR3 length is 11 residues. Germline V gene sequence: CDR1 PRHDT, CDR2 FYEKMQ (reference sequence).